Described below is a single T cell receptor beta chain sequence and its context. V lost 2 bases, J lost 4 bases, and 6 bases lay in between. Germline V gene data show CDR1 as SGHTA and CDR2 as FQGNSA. The CDR3 runs 14 residues. As handled by the study authors: Amplification with reference gene primers provided the estimates of nucleated cell counts. The protocol was immunoSEQ multiplex PCR, while the TCRdb copy is restricted to in-frame clones and leaves out a portion. V, J and clone size are taken as reported in that table, and D and trimming were inferred from the DNA itself. The table lists about 87,000 clones, over 75% of them singletons. The data were obtained in a study of blood T cell repertoires in COVID-19. Study-wide context: Collection of acute and convalescent COVID-19 samples took place in the United States, Italy and Spain. T cells, B-cell-depleted T cells, or PBMCs provided the cDNA or gDNA that served as material.

Seattle participants joined during active infection and were tracked over time. Input material: peripheral blood. The clonotype originates from a woman aged 80 or over with COVID-19, enrolled during active disease. The chain uses TRBV7-2 and TRBJ1-6; D ambiguous. The CDR3 DNA reads as TGTGCCAGCAGCTTAAGTCAGTATAATTCACCCCTCCACTTT. This translates into CASSLSQYNSPLHF.